These T cell receptor beta chains were read from a single sample in a study of cytomegalovirus exposure and HLA in healthy donors. Sequenced by immunoSEQ multiplex PCR; TCRdb stores in-frame clones only, minus some. The table records under 200,000 clones, about 80% of them present only once. Sequencing was performed on PBMCs. The receptors shown here come from a girl aged 10 to 17 in good health and CMV-seropositive. CDR3s include the opening cysteine and the closing phenylalanine or tryptophan. D genes are given only for firm matches. Rows give clone size only sometimes, using once, few, many, or a class for an expanded clone.

d_call j_call v_call clone_size cdr3_aa cdr3_nt
TRBD1 TRBJ2-1 TRBV5-4 once CASRGTGPNEQFF TGTGCCAGCAGGGGGACAGGACCCAATGAGCAGTTCTTC
TRBD1 TRBJ1-2 TRBV28 few CASSLTGGGYTF TGTGCCAGCAGCCTGACAGGGGGTGGCTACACCTTC
TRBD1 TRBJ1-1 TRBV18 NA CASATGTGDTEAFF TGTGCCAGCGCGACCGGGACAGGGGACACTGAAGCTTTCTTT
TRBD2 TRBJ2-7 TRBV4-3 NA CASSQDRAGVSYEQYF TGCGCCAGCAGCCAAGATCGAGCGGGGGTTTCCTACGAGCAGTACTTC
NA TRBJ1-1 TRBV29-1 NA CSVDLGGTWGTEAFF TGCAGCGTTGACTTGGGAGGGACGTGGGGAACTGAAGCTTTCTTT
NA TRBJ2-5 TRBV5-4 NA CASKKSVAGGETQYF TGTGCCAGCAAAAAATCGGTCGCTGGGGGGGAGACCCAGTACTTC
TRBD1 TRBJ1-2 TRBV7-9 NA CASSYSSTLTGLSGYTF TGTGCCAGCAGTTACTCCTCTACTCTGACAGGGCTCTCTGGCTACACCTTC
NA TRBJ1-2 TRBV13 NA CASSWTSPGGRYGYTF TGTGCCAGCAGCTGGACATCTCCGGGGGGCCGCTATGGCTACACCTTC
TRBD1 TRBJ2-7 TRBV2 NA CASRETHGTAYEQYF TGTGCCAGCAGGGAAACGCACGGGACAGCCTACGAGCAGTACTTC
NA TRBJ2-1 TRBV5-1 NA CASSLGAGDYNEQFF TGCGCCAGCAGCTTGGGGGCAGGGGATTACAATGAGCAGTTCTTC
TRBD2 TRBJ2-1 TRBV28 NA CASLTLGGGPYNEQFF TGTGCCAGTCTCACATTGGGGGGAGGGCCCTACAATGAGCAGTTCTTC
NA TRBJ1-1 TRBV14 NA CASSALAGTGTEAFF TGTGCCAGCAGCGCGTTAGCGGGGACGGGCACTGAAGCTTTCTTT
NA TRBJ2-1 TRBV7-2 NA CASSLYYEQFF TGTGCCAGCAGCTTATATTATGAGCAGTTCTTC
TRBD1 TRBJ2-1 TRBV12-5 NA CASGGGAANEQFF TGTGCTAGTGGAGGGGGCGCCGCCAATGAGCAGTTCTTC
NA TRBJ2-7 TRBV6-1 NA CASSEAGARGTYEQYF TGTGCCAGCAGTGAAGCCGGGGCCCGGGGGACCTACGAGCAGTACTTC
TRBD2 TRBJ2-1 TRBV7-3 NA CASSFRFAGGRGDEQFF TGTGCCAGCAGCTTTCGGTTTGCGGGAGGGCGGGGGGATGAGCAGTTCTTC
TRBD2 TRBJ2-3 TRBV7-2 NA CASSRGLAGGTQYF TGTGCCAGCAGCCGGGGACTAGCGGGAGGTACGCAGTATTTT
NA TRBJ1-6 TRBV5-4 few CASSLDIGNSYNSPLHF TGTGCCAGCAGCTTGGACATCGGGAACTCCTATAATTCACCCCTCCACTTT
NA TRBJ2-7 TRBV5-4 NA CASSLKTSEQYF TGTGCCAGCAGCTTGAAGACTTCCGAGCAGTACTTC
TRBD2 TRBJ2-2 TRBV11-2 NA CASSLGLAGNTGELFF TGTGCCAGCAGCTTAGGACTAGCGGGGAACACCGGGGAGCTGTTTTTT
NA TRBJ2-2 TRBV11-2 once CASSSPRAKRTGELFF TGTGCCAGCAGCTCCCCTCGCGCGAAGCGGACCGGGGAGCTGTTTTTT
NA TRBJ2-3 TRBV7-9 few CASRTTSTDTQYF TGTGCCAGCAGGACTACTAGCACAGATACGCAGTATTTT
NA TRBJ1-1 TRBV19 NA CASSTTYTEAFF TGTGCCAGCTCTACTACCTACACTGAAGCTTTCTTT
TRBD1 TRBJ2-7 TRBV6-5 NA CASSRGQVAYEQYF TGTGCCAGCAGCCGAGGACAGGTCGCCTACGAGCAGTACTTC
TRBD2 TRBJ2-7 TRBV7-2 NA CASSLDPGLATVQYF TGTGCCAGCAGCTTAGACCCAGGACTAGCTACGGTGCAGTACTTC
TRBD1 TRBJ2-7 TRBV29-1 NA CSVAATGGRLGEQYF TGCAGCGTTGCGGCGACAGGGGGCAGGTTAGGCGAGCAGTACTTC
NA TRBJ2-5 TRBV11-2 NA CASSLDSPGSGQETQYF TGTGCCAGCAGCTTAGATTCCCCGGGTTCGGGCCAAGAGACCCAGTACTTC
TRBD1 TRBJ2-7 TRBV6-1 NA CASSSRQGPSYEQYF TGTGCCAGCAGTTCCAGACAGGGCCCCTCCTACGAGCAGTACTTC
NA TRBJ2-2 TRBV14 few CASSQDQLRGLNTGELFF TGTGCCAGCAGCCAAGATCAATTAAGGGGCCTGAACACCGGGGAGCTGTTTTTT
NA TRBJ2-2 TRBV11-2 NA CASSSTGLPGELFF TGTGCCAGCAGCTCTACAGGGTTGCCCGGGGAGCTGTTTTTT
NA TRBJ1-2 TRBV29-1 NA CSVGDLQGWEGYTF TGCAGCGTTGGAGACCTACAGGGCTGGGAGGGCTACACCTTC
TRBD1 TRBJ2-7 TRBV6-6 few CASSYGGQGANEQYF TGTGCCAGCAGTTACGGGGGACAGGGGGCCAACGAGCAGTACTTC
NA TRBJ1-1 TRBV4-1 NA CASSQPGTEAFF TGCGCCAGCAGCCAACCTGGGACAGAAGCTTTCTTT
NA TRBJ1-3 TRBV21-1 NA CASSPRVRLNTIYF TGTGCCAGCAGCCCCCGGGTACGACTAAACACCATATATTTT
TRBD2 TRBJ2-2 TRBV6-1 NA CASSGRGTGELFF TGTGCCAGTAGCGGGCGCGGCACCGGGGAGCTGTTTTTT
NA TRBJ2-2 TRBV9 NA CASSIRGDTGELFF TGTGCCAGCAGCATCAGGGGTGACACCGGGGAGCTGTTTTTT
NA TRBJ2-2 TRBV11-3 NA CASSLGGGTDTGELFF TGTGCCAGCAGCTTAGGTGGAGGGACCGACACCGGGGAGCTGTTTTTT
TRBD1 TRBJ2-5 TRBV6-5 NA CASSYSIRQGAAQYF TGTGCCAGCAGTTACTCGATCCGACAGGGGGCCGCCCAGTACTTC
TRBD1 TRBJ2-7 TRBV27 NA CASSSPSTGYHEQYF TGTGCCAGCAGTTCACCGTCGACAGGGTACCACGAGCAGTACTTC
TRBD1 TRBJ1-1 TRBV7-9 NA CASSSFRDRNTEAFF TGTGCCAGCAGCTCCTTCCGGGACAGGAACACTGAAGCTTTCTTT
TRBD2 TRBJ2-7 TRBV11-2 NA CASRRLAGRYEQYF TGTGCCAGCCGCAGACTAGCGGGCAGGTACGAGCAGTACTTC